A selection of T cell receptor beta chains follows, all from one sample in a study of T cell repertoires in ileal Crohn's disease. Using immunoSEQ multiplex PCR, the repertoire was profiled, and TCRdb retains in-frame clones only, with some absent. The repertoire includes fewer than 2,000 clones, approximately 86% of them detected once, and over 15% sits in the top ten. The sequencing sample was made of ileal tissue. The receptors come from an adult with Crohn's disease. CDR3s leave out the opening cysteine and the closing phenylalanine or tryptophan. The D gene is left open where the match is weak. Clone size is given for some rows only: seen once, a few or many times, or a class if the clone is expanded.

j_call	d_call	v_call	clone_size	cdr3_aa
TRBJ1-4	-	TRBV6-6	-	ASSFQNWADEKLF
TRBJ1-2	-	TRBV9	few	ASSVAKHGGRWYGYT
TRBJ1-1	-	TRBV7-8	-	ASSWWGTEAF
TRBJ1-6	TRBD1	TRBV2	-	ASSDTGAYSPLH
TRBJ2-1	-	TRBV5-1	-	ASSLERYNEQF
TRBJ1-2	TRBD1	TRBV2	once	ASSGDGGGSGYT
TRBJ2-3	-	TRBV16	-	ASSHGGDTQY
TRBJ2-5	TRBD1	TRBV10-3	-	AIRTGEEETQY
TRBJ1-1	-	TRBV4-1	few	ASSHPIDTEAF
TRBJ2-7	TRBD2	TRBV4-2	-	ASSQVLGEGSYEQY
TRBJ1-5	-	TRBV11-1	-	ASSLQEGQPQH
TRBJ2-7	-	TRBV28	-	ASSLGADFAEQY
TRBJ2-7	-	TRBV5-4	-	ASSFVGYYEQY
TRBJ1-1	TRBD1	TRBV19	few	ASSWDRNTEAF
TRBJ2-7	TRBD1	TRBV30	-	AWDRGAYEQY
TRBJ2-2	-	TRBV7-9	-	ASPGDGTGELF
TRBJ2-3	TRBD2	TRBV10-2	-	ASNPKKRGLTDTQY
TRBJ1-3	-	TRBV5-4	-	ASSRGDTIY
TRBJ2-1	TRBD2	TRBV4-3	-	ASSQESRREGPSYNEQF
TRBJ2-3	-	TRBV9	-	ASSEDGSLRGETQY
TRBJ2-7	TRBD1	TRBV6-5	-	ASSPNQGDGYEQY
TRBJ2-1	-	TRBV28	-	ASSGWVEGSSSSYNEQF
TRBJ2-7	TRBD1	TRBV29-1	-	SVEGTGVNPS
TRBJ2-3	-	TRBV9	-	ASSRSLALDTQY
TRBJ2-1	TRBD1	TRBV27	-	ASSPTPQGRGYNEQF
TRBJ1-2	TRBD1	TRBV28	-	ASSSRTGNGYT
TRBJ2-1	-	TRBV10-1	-	ASSEGRGKKNEQF
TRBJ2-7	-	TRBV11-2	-	ASSSELYEQY
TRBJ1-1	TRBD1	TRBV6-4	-	ASSADRVSTEAF
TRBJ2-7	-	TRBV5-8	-	ASSSTQVYEQY
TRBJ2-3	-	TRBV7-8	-	ASSLIRQGREY
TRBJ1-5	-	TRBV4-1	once	ASSQEKSGFNQPQH
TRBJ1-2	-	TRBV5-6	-	ASSSEGLGYT
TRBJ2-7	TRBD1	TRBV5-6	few	ASSLEGAGTGRGEQY
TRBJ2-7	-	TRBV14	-	ASSQGPPREQY
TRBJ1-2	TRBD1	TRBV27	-	ASSLRHTLGQVVGYT
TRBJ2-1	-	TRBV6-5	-	ASSYTAKNEQF
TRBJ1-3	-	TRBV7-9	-	ASSPGQPGPGNTIY
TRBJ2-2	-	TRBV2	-	ASNSGGITGELF
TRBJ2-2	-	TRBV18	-	ASSRGKVNTGELF
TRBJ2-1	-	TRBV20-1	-	SASRYGEQF
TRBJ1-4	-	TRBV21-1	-	ASSRQVAKVHNEKLF
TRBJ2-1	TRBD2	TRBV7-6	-	ASSFSGYNEQF
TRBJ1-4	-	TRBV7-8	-	ASGYPGRTEKLF
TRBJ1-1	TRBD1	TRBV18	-	ASSPPNRGDTEAF
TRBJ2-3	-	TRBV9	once	ASCIGLSGQDTQY